This T cell receptor (beta chain) was sequenced for a study of a mutant IDH1 vaccine in newly diagnosed glioma. CDR1 is SGHKS, CDR2 YYEKEE, per germline (reference sequence). Between the trimmed V and J ends, which lost 4 bases and 0 bases, there was a span of 9 bases. This CDR3 is built from 14 residues. Indicated time point: baseline, week 1 (first vaccination visit). Treatment denoted: pre-vaccination baseline after standard-of-care therapy. Repertoires were generated with immunoSEQ multiplex PCR, while TCRdb's copy carries only in-frame clones and drops some. This table holds about 24,000 clones, approximately 89% found once.

This sequence originates from a man aged 25-40 years with glioma. The sample consisted of PBMCs, taken from a glioma patient treated with radiotherapy, temozolomide or both. The V and J genes are TRBV5-5 and TRBJ2-3, with D possibly matching TRBD1 (5 bases). CDR3 DNA sequence: TGTGCCAGCAGCATCGGACATAGCACAGATACGCAGTATTTT. Its translation is CASSIGHSTDTQYF.